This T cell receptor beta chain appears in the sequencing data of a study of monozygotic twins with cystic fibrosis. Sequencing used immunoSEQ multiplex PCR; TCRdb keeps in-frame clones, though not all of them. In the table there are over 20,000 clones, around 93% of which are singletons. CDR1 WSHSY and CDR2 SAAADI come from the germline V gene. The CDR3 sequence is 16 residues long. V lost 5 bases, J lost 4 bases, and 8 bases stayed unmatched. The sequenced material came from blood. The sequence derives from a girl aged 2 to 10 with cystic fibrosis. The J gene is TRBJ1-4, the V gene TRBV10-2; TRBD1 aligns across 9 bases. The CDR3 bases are TGCGCCAGCAGTTCCGGGACAGGGCCTTTTAATGAAAAACTGTTTTTT. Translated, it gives CASSSGTGPFNEKLFF.